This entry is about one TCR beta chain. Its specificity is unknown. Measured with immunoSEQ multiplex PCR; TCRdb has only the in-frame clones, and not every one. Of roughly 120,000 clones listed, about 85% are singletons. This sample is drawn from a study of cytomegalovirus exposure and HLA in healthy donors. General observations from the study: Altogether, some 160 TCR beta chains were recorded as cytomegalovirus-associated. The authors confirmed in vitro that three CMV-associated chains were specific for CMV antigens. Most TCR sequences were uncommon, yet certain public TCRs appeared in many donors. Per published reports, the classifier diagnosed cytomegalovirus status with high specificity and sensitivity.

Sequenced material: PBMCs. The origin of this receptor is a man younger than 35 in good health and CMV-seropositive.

The CDR3 DNA sequence: TGCGCCAGCAGCCAATGGGTAGCCCCGGGGAACGAGCAGTACTTC. Protein product: CASSQWVAPGNEQYF. The chain is built from TRBV4-3 and TRBJ2-7; a weak D match, TRBD2 (5 bases). The germline V and J ends were trimmed by 2 bases and 5 bases, with 16 bases remaining between them. This CDR3 has 15 residues. Per the germline V gene, CDR1 is LGHNA and CDR2 is YSLEER.